This TCR beta chain was recovered during a study of blood T cell repertoires in COVID-19. Germline-derived CDR1 and CDR2 are LNHNV and YYDKDF (reference sequence). The CDR3 sequence is 15 residues long. V trimming: 1 base; J trimming: 4 bases; junction bases outside the gene matches: 4. Authors' processing steps: Amplification of reference gene primers was used by the study to estimate nucleated cell counts. Method: immunoSEQ multiplex PCR; TCRdb's copy keeps in-frame clones and lacks some. Clonal size and the V and J genes are those of that table, whereas D and trimming came from the DNA. The table lists more than 150,000 clones, around 80% of them singletons, with around 2.8% in the top ten.

Sequences were obtained from peripheral blood. V gene TRBV15 combines with J gene TRBJ1-1; 9 bases fit TRBD1. The receptor's source is a woman older than 75 with active or convalescent COVID-19. The chain's CDR3 is CATSRGGQGSTEAFF. CDR3 in DNA: TGTGCCACCAGCAGAGGGGGACAGGGAAGCACTGAAGCTTTCTTT.